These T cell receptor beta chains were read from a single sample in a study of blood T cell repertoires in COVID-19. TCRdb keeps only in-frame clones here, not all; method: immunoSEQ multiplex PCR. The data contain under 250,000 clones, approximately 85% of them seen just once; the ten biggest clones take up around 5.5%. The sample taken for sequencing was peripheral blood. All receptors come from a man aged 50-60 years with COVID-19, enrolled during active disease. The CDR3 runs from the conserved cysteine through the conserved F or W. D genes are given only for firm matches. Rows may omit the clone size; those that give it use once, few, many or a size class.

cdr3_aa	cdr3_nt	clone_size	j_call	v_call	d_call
CASSPSFGQRNQPQHF	TGTGCCAGTAGTCCTTCCTTCGGACAGAGGAATCAGCCCCAGCATTTT	.	TRBJ1-5	TRBV19	.
CASSLATGGRETQYF	TGTGCCAGCAGCTTAGCAACGGGGGGGCGTGAGACCCAGTACTTC	once	TRBJ2-5	TRBV7-2	TRBD2
CASSLQQGFSGNTIYF	TGTGCCAGCAGCTTACAACAGGGATTCTCTGGAAACACCATATATTTT	.	TRBJ1-3	TRBV7-2	.
CASSTRQANYGYTF	TGTGCCAGCAGTACCCGACAGGCTAACTATGGCTACACCTTC	once	TRBJ1-2	TRBV25-1	.
CASSERLGRNTEAFF	TGTGCCAGCAGTGAGCGCCTTGGTAGGAACACTGAAGCTTTCTTT	.	TRBJ1-1	TRBV6-1	.
CASSLAGQRTDTQYF	TGTGCCAGCAGCTTGGCGGGACAGCGCACAGATACGCAGTATTTT	.	TRBJ2-3	TRBV7-3	.
CASSFLGTPLHF	TGTGCCAGCAGCTTTCTAGGAACACCCCTCCACTTT	.	TRBJ1-6	TRBV5-5	.
CASVGGHEQYF	TGTGCCAGCGTCGGGGGGCACGAGCAGTACTTC	.	TRBJ2-7	TRBV6-5	.
CASSYQDGETQYF	TGTGCCAGCAGTTATCAGGATGGAGAGACCCAGTACTTC	.	TRBJ2-5	TRBV6-5	.
CAWSWGVSTDTQYF	TGTGCCTGGAGTTGGGGGGTGTCCACAGATACGCAGTATTTT	.	TRBJ2-3	TRBV30	.
CASSPGQGVTGELFF	TGTGCCAGCAGCCCGGGACAGGGAGTCACCGGGGAGCTGTTTTTT	few	TRBJ2-2	TRBV7-6	TRBD1
CATRWDSPTGYTF	TGTGCCACGAGGTGGGACAGCCCTACAGGCTACACCTTC	.	TRBJ1-2	TRBV24-1	TRBD1
CASSKNRLPNTGELFF	TGTGCCAGCAGCAAGAACAGGCTTCCGAACACCGGGGAGCTGTTTTTT	.	TRBJ2-2	TRBV11-2	.
CASSFYGGAGEQFF	TGTGCCAGCAGCTTCTACGGGGGGGCCGGAGAGCAGTTCTTC	.	TRBJ2-1	TRBV5-5	TRBD2
CASSLGRNTEAFF	TGTGCCAGCAGCTTAGGGAGAAACACTGAAGCTTTCTTT	.	TRBJ1-1	TRBV7-8	.
CASSVDGTIMGTQYF	TGTGCCAGCAGCGTAGATGGGACTATCATGGGAACCCAGTACTTC	.	TRBJ2-5	TRBV9	TRBD2
CASSQGGGGDYNEQFF	TGCGCCAGCAGCCAAGGGGGCGGCGGGGACTACAATGAGCAGTTCTTC	.	TRBJ2-1	TRBV4-3	.
CASSQASTGGDGPYEQYF	TGCGCCAGCAGCCAAGCTTCGACAGGGGGCGATGGACCCTACGAGCAGTACTTC	.	TRBJ2-7	TRBV4-1	TRBD1
CASSHTSYEQYF	TGTGCCAGCAGCCACACTAGCTACGAGCAGTACTTC	few	TRBJ2-7	TRBV7-9	.
CASSKGPLAGGGRFF	TGTGCCAGCAGCAAGGGGCCACTAGCGGGGGGAGGTCGGTTCTTC	.	TRBJ2-1	TRBV21-1	.
CAWRGTGVNEKLFF	TGTGCCTGGAGGGGGACAGGGGTTAATGAAAAACTGTTTTTT	.	TRBJ1-4	TRBV30	TRBD1
CASSEDRLYTEAFF	TGTGCCAGCAGTGAAGACAGGCTATACACTGAAGCTTTCTTT	once	TRBJ1-1	TRBV25-1	.
CASSEAGRGTGELFF	TGTGCCAGCAGTGAAGCCGGGAGGGGGACCGGGGAGCTGTTTTTT	.	TRBJ2-2	TRBV2	TRBD2
CASSRDGGASYNEQFF	TGTGCCAGCAGCAGGGACGGGGGGGCCTCCTACAATGAGCAGTTCTTC	.	TRBJ2-1	TRBV11-3	TRBD2
CASNWRGGTTDTQYF	TGTGCCAGCAACTGGAGAGGGGGAACCACAGATACGCAGTATTTT	.	TRBJ2-3	TRBV28	.